This entry lists 27 T cell receptor beta chains sequenced from one sample in a study of prognosis after radiotherapy for stage I lung cancer. Researchers used two-round multiplex PCR to amplify TCR beta CDR3 starting from genomic DNA. During first-round PCR, primers specific to each TRBV and TRBJ gene were used. TCRdb reprocessed the multiplex PCR reads via MiXCR and lists one record per CDR3 protein. The sample shows around 25,000 distinct CDR3 sequences, roughly 35% of them seen only once. The specimen was PBMCs, collected before or after stereotactic body radiation therapy (not recorded which). The receptors were gathered from a donor of 50 years or more with non-small cell lung cancer.

This clonotype was detected many times. The chain combines TRBV12-3 or TRBV12-4 with TRBJ1-6; 7 bases agree with TRBD1. CDR3 size: 15 residues. Losses at the gene ends were 1 base for V and 11 bases for J; bases not matched to a gene: 8. The chain's CDR3 is CASSLDRGETAPLHF. In nucleotides, the CDR3 is TGTGCCAGCAGTTTAGACAGGGGAGAAACAGCACCCCTCCACTTT.

The chain couples TRBV27 to TRBJ2-5, with D perhaps TRBD2 (6 bases). V was clipped by 3 bases and J by 2 bases, with 13 bases between them. The CDR3 contains 15 residues. The germline gives CDR1 MNHEY, CDR2 SMNVEV (reference sequence). The CDR3 is CASSLAGPQQETQYF. DNA for the CDR3: TGTGCCAGCAGTTTGGCGGGGCCTCAGCAAGAGACCCAGTACTTC.

This clonotype was observed a single time. This chain joins TRBV6-1 and TRBJ1-2; 11 bases line up with TRBD1. Trimming cost V 5 bases and J 1 base; bases outside gene matches: 18. This CDR3 has 20 residues. Germline V gives CDR1 MNHNS, CDR2 SASEGT. The CDR3 loop is CASSPPIFPGQGEINYGYTF. The CDR3 DNA is TGTGCCAGCAGTCCCCCCATTTTTCCGGGACAGGGGGAAATTAACTATGGCTACACCTTC.

About this clonotype itself: Given a far larger clone just one base away, this is likely a sequencing read error. This chain connects TRBV6-5 to TRBJ2-5; D gene uncertain. The end of the DNA is better explained by TRBJ2-1, so the J call may be wrong. The germline V gene encodes CDR1 MNHEY and CDR2 SVGAGI. The CDR3 runs 13 residues. The CDR3 DNA reads TGTGCCAGCAGTTACTCCCATGACGATGAGCAGTTCTTC. Residues: CASSYSHDDEQFF.

Ten or more counts support this clonotype. The J gene is TRBJ1-1, the V gene TRBV9; TRBD1 might be the D (6 bases). Germline V CDR1 and CDR2: SGDLS, YYNGEE. The CDR3 length is 13 residues. V was shortened by 3 bases and J by 4 bases, with 10 bases between the two germline ends. CDR3 in amino acids: CASSAGDRTEAFF. CDR3 bases: TGTGCCAGCAGCGCAGGGGATCGCACTGAAGCTTTCTTT.

This clonotype came up many times. The V call is TRBV6-1, the J call TRBJ1-2; 8 nucleotides match TRBD1. Germline V gives CDR1 MNHNS, CDR2 SASEGT. The V and J ends lost 6 bases and 2 bases, in that order; junction bases with no gene match: 5. The CDR3 loop spans 14 amino acids. CDR3 nucleotides: TGTGCCAGCAGGGGGACAGGCGGAAACTATGGCTACACCTTC. This codes for CASRGTGGNYGYTF.

This clonotype was detected many times. CDR3 region: CASSFSQGTEAFF. CDR3 bases: TGTGCCAGCAGCTTCAGTCAGGGCACTGAAGCTTTCTTT. The J gene is TRBJ1-1, the V gene TRBV11-1; D is perhaps TRBD1 (5 bases). This CDR3 is built from 13 residues. Germline lookup yields CDR1 SGHAT and CDR2 FQDESV (reference sequence). V dropped 3 bases and J dropped 4 bases, with 9 bases sitting between them. Full variable domain (rest looked up from reference TRBV11-1 and TRBJ1-1): EAEVAQSPRYKITEKSQAVAFWCDPISGHATLYWYRQILGQGPELLVQFQDESVVDDSQLPKDRFSAERLKGVDSTLKIQPAELGDSAMYLCASSFSQGTEAFFGQGTRLTVV.

V is TRBV7-9 and J is TRBJ1-6, with no clear D. CDR1 is SEHNR, CDR2 FQNEAQ, per germline (reference sequence). This CDR3 comprises 15 residues. V was pared by 5 bases and J by 7 bases, with 15 bases between. The CDR3 DNA sequence: TGTGCCAGCAGCCTAAGTATAGGGTCGAATTCACCCCTCCACTTT. The encoded protein is CASSLSIGSNSPLHF.

By frequency in the sample, this clonotype is medium-sized. The chain recombines TRBV6-2 or TRBV6-3 with TRBJ2-1; D may be TRBD1 or TRBD2 (5 bases each). CDR1 MNHEY and CDR2 SVGEGT come from the germline V gene. The CDR3 is 15 amino acids. Trimming removed 6 bases from V and 3 bases from J, with 15 bases in between. The CDR3 DNA is TGTGCCAGCAGCTCGGGACCCCTGGACTACAATGAGCAGTTCTTC. It codes for CASSSGPLDYNEQFF.

This clonotype appeared a few times. A much larger clone differs from this one at a single base, so this may be a read error. The rearrangement joins TRBV20-1 to TRBJ2-3; no clear D. Per germline, CDR1 DFQATT and CDR2 SNEGSKA (reference sequence). This CDR3 comprises 11 residues. CDR3 nucleotides: TGCAGTGATAGAGATTTGGATACGCAGTATTTT. Residues: CSDRDLDTQYF.

The chain is built from TRBV28 and TRBJ1-5, with TRBD1 as a possible D gene (5 bases). CDR1 is MDHEN and CDR2 is SYDVKM in the germline V gene. Trimming removed 5 bases at V and 6 bases at J, with 11 bases between. The CDR3 has 13 residues. This CDR3 is CASSVRVFQPQHF. The DNA of the CDR3 is TGTGCCAGCAGTGTCAGGGTTTTTCAGCCCCAGCATTTT. Filled out from reference TRBV28 and TRBJ1-5, the complete variable domain reads DVKVTQSSRYLVKRTGEKVFLECVQDMDHENMFWYRQDPGLGLRLIYFSYDVKMKEKGDIPEGYSVSREKKERFSLILESASTNQTSMYLCASSVRVFQPQHFGDGTRLSIL.

As for this clonotype: A single base is all that separates this from a far larger clone, so a read error is likely. The V and J genes are TRBV6-2 or TRBV6-3 and TRBJ2-7; perhaps TRBD2 as D (5 bases). This CDR3 contains 11 residues. The germline V gene has CDR1 MNHEY and CDR2 SVGEGT. The CDR3 DNA is TGTGCCAGCAGATTCGACTACGAGCATTACTTC. Translating gives CASRFDYEHYF.

This clonotype has a count of ten or more. The chain is built from TRBV7-3 and TRBJ2-3, with no clear D. CDR3 length: 12 amino acids. V was pared by 5 bases and J by 2 bases, with 5 bases between. Germline V CDR1 and CDR2: SGHTA, FQGTGA. The CDR3 region is CASSRDTDTQYF. The CDR3 nucleotides are TGTGCCAGCAGCCGAGACACAGATACGCAGTATTTT.

In regard to this clonotype: A far bigger clonotype differs at one base, so this is likely a read error. The chain combines TRBV6-2 or TRBV6-3 with TRBJ1-1; D may be TRBD1 (6 bases). CDR3 length: 14 amino acids. Germline V lookup: CDR1 MNHEY, CDR2 SVGEGT. V lost 7 bases, J lost 2 bases, and 14 bases lay in between. DNA for the CDR3: TGTGCCAGCACGCCGGGACACATTAACACTGAAGCTTTCTTT. Residues: CASTPGHINTEAFF.

In the case of this clonotype: A much larger clone lies a single base off, so this may be a read error. The chain employs TRBV6-1 and TRBJ2-5; D gene unclear. This CDR3 spans 13 amino acids. Germline V CDR1 and CDR2: MNHNS, SASEGT. The CDR3 sequence is CAGSKDDQETQYF. The CDR3 DNA reads as TGTGCCGGCAGTAAGGACGATCAAGAGACCCAGTACTTC.

The table lists this clonotype with many counts. The chain couples TRBV4-3 to TRBJ2-2; perhaps TRBD2 as D (6 bases). Germline lookup yields CDR1 LGHNA and CDR2 YSLEER. This CDR3 has 16 amino acids. With 0 bases removed from V and 7 bases from J, the gap between germline ends came to 15 bases. CDR3: CASSQEGGLAGGELFF. CDR3 sequence (DNA): TGCGCCAGCAGCCAAGAAGGAGGGTTAGCTGGCGGGGAGCTGTTTTTT.

The chain links TRBV7-7 to TRBJ2-2; 7 bases are shared with TRBD1. Germline V gives CDR1 SSHAT, CDR2 FNYEAQ (reference sequence). The CDR3 extends over 17 amino acids. J lost 7 bases, V lost 5 bases, and 16 bases had no gene match. The CDR3 nucleotides read TGTGCCAGCAGCCCCGTGTTCGGGACAGTCAAAAGCGGGGAGCTGTTTTTT. As protein: CASSPVFGTVKSGELFF.

Details on this clonotype: A far larger clone differs by one base, so this is likely a read error. V and J are TRBV12-3 or TRBV12-4 and TRBJ2-4; TRBD2 matches 8 bases. This CDR3 has 15 amino acids. Here the CDR3 DNA reads TGTGCCAGCAGTTTGGGTAGCGGGATCTACAATGAGAAGTTCTTC. Its translation: CASSLGSGIYNEKFF.

This clonotype was seen at least ten times. The chain links TRBV5-6 to TRBJ1-2, with D perhaps TRBD1 (5 bases). The V end was cut by 4 bases, the J end by 7 bases, with 11 bases between. The CDR3 covers 12 residues. Germline V lookup: CDR1 SGHDT, CDR2 YYEEEE. The CDR3 sequence: CASSARGAGYTF. CDR3 nucleotide sequence: TGTGCCAGCAGCGCGAGAGGGGCTGGCTACACCTTC.

This clonotype was observed many times. This chain uses TRBV5-6 with TRBJ1-3; the D is unclear. This CDR3 has 16 amino acids. V was cut by 4 bases and J by 0 bases, with 14 bases left in between. Germline V lookup: CDR1 SGHDT, CDR2 YYEEEE. Here the CDR3 reads CASSREIWSSGNTIYF. The CDR3 DNA sequence: TGTGCCAGCAGCAGGGAGATTTGGAGCTCTGGAAACACCATATATTTT.

This clonotype has a count of ten or more. This rearrangement joins TRBV24-1 to TRBJ2-3, with a tentative D call TRBD2 (5 bases). The CDR3 spans 12 residues. The germline V and J ends were trimmed by 5 bases and 6 bases, with 8 bases remaining between them. CDR1 KGHDR and CDR2 SFDVKD come from the germline V gene. CDR3 in amino acids: CATSGTGDTQYF. CDR3 DNA: TGTGCCACCAGTGGAACGGGGGATACGCAGTATTTT.

With regard to this clonotype: The junction departs from germline at one end; a sequencing error may be responsible. J is TRBJ1-4 and V is TRBV5-1; D ambiguous. The CDR3 spans 15 residues. The V gene's germline CDR1 is SGHRS and CDR2 YFSETQ. CDR3 nucleotides: TGTGCCAGCAGTTGGGGTACCGGACGGCACGAAAAACTGTTTTTT. It is translated as CASSWGTGRHEKLFF.

This chain uses TRBV19 with TRBJ1-3; unclear D gene. The germline gives CDR1 LNHDA, CDR2 SQIVND (reference sequence). The CDR3 has 15 residues. The germline V and J ends were trimmed by 6 bases and 6 bases, with 18 bases remaining between them. The CDR3 loop reads CASRQSSVAENTIYF. In DNA, the CDR3 is TGTGCCAGTAGACAGAGCTCTGTGGCCGAAAACACCATATATTTT.

This clonotype was seen at least ten times. The V call is TRBV18, the J call TRBJ2-7, with 8 bases identical to TRBD1. Germline lookup yields CDR1 KGHSH and CDR2 LQKENI. After removal of 3 bases from V and 0 bases from J, the junction contained 7 bases not matched to a gene. The CDR3 consists of 16 residues. The CDR3: CASSPADRAYSYEQYF. DNA of the CDR3: TGTGCCAGCTCACCGGCGGACAGGGCTTACTCCTACGAGCAGTACTTC.

A note on this clonotype: A much larger clone differs by one base, so this may be a read error. The CDR3 does not end in the conserved phenylalanine or tryptophan, so this is likely a read error. V and J are TRBV6-1 and TRBJ1-1; D unresolved. The ends were cut back, 2 bases at V and 8 bases at J, with 15 bases in the middle. This CDR3 spans 14 amino acids. CDR1 is MNHNS and CDR2 is SASEGT in the germline V gene. CDR3 region: CASSELGYLGEAFL. The CDR3 DNA reads as TGTGCCAGCAGTGAACTTGGTTACTTGGGGGAAGCTTTCCTT.

The chain joins TRBV28 to TRBJ1-2, with no clear D. Germline values: CDR1 MDHEN, CDR2 SYDVKM. V dropped 6 bases and J dropped 4 bases, with 21 bases sitting between them. The CDR3 totals 16 residues. This chain's CDR3 is CASSPLSAELGYGYTF. In nucleotides, the CDR3 is TGTGCCAGCAGCCCCCTATCGGCCGAACTTGGCTATGGCTACACCTTC.

This clonotype was counted many times. The chain links TRBV19 to TRBJ1-3; 9 nucleotides line up with TRBD1. Trimming at V came to 9 bases and at J to 3 bases, leaving 6 bases not matched to a gene. Germline V lookup: CDR1 LNHDA, CDR2 SQIVND (reference sequence). The CDR3 is 14 residues long. The chain's CDR3 is CASLRDRDGNTIYF. The CDR3 DNA reads TGTGCCAGCCTCCGGGACAGGGATGGAAACACCATATATTTT.